These T cell receptor beta chains were read from a single sample in a study of human T cells and chemical hapten exposure. TCRdb independently ran MiXCR on the RACE reads; one entry per CDR3 protein. The sample carries about 60,000 distinct CDR3 sequences, 9% to 9.5% recorded once. The specimen was whole blood, collected in connection with sensitization to the hapten diphenylcyclopropenone (DPC). The receptor set was obtained from a woman between 40 and 55 years old with alopecia areata. Some clones in this sample may be carry-over from other donors' samples. Each CDR3 is given with its conserved first and last residue. D genes are given only for firm matches. A clone size is listed for some rows: how often the clone was seen (once, few, many), or a class if it is expanded.

abundance: NA
j_gene: TRBJ2-5
v_gene: TRBV11-2
d_gene: TRBD2
CDR3aa: CASSRTRGRDWETQYF
CDR3nt: TGTGCCAGCAGCCGGACAAGAGGGAGGGATTGGGAGACCCAGTACTTC

abundance: many
j_gene: TRBJ2-3
v_gene: TRBV24-1
d_gene: NA
CDR3aa: CATSDGGIPDTQYF
CDR3nt: TGTGCCACCAGTGATGGGGGGATCCCAGATACGCAGTATTTT

abundance: many
j_gene: TRBJ1-2
v_gene: TRBV3-1
d_gene: TRBD1
CDR3aa: CASSQDSLLRQGSGYTF
CDR3nt: TGTGCCAGCAGCCAAGACAGCCTCCTCCGACAGGGGAGCGGCTACACCTTC

abundance: NA
j_gene: TRBJ1-4
v_gene: TRBV23-1
d_gene: TRBD1
CDR3aa: CASRTGESSEDEKLFF
CDR3nt: TGCGCCAGCAGGACAGGGGAATCATCAGAGGATGAAAAACTGTTTTTT

abundance: many
j_gene: TRBJ2-7
v_gene: TRBV7-2
d_gene: NA
CDR3aa: CASSADPLWEQYF
CDR3nt: TGTGCCAGCAGCGCGGATCCGTTATGGGAGCAGTACTTC

abundance: many
j_gene: TRBJ2-1
v_gene: TRBV9
d_gene: NA
CDR3aa: CASSVGVAPWNEQFF
CDR3nt: TGTGCCAGCAGCGTAGGCGTGGCCCCGTGGAATGAGCAGTTCTTC

abundance: NA
j_gene: TRBJ2-1
v_gene: TRBV29-1
d_gene: NA
CDR3aa: CSVEGSDPYNEQFF
CDR3nt: TGCAGCGTTGAAGGTAGCGATCCCTACAATGAGCAGTTCTTC

abundance: many
j_gene: TRBJ1-1
v_gene: TRBV7-9
d_gene: NA
CDR3aa: CASSHRAPEAFF
CDR3nt: TGTGCCAGCAGCCACAGGGCACCTGAAGCTTTCTTT

abundance: few
j_gene: TRBJ2-2
v_gene: TRBV19
d_gene: NA
CDR3aa: CASSAGTLPNTGELFF
CDR3nt: TGTGCCAGTAGTGCCGGGACCCTGCCAAACACCGGGGAGCTGTTTTTT

abundance: NA
j_gene: TRBJ2-5
v_gene: TRBV19
d_gene: NA
CDR3aa: CASSSGLGEETQYF
CDR3nt: TGTGCCAGTAGTTCGGGACTCGGTGAAGAGACCCAGTACTTC

abundance: many
j_gene: TRBJ2-5
v_gene: TRBV7-6
d_gene: NA
CDR3aa: CASSRNREKGETQYF
CDR3nt: TGTGCCAGCAGCCGGAACAGGGAGAAGGGAGAGACCCAGTACTTC

abundance: many
j_gene: TRBJ1-6
v_gene: TRBV20-1
d_gene: NA
CDR3aa: CSAAVGLSTPSPLHF
CDR3nt: TGCAGTGCTGCCGTCGGACTGTCCACCCCTTCACCCCTCCACTTT

abundance: many
j_gene: TRBJ1-5
v_gene: TRBV27
d_gene: TRBD1
CDR3aa: CASSSWDSRDQPQHF
CDR3nt: TGTGCCAGCAGTTCTTGGGACAGTAGGGATCAGCCCCAGCATTTT

abundance: NA
j_gene: TRBJ2-3
v_gene: TRBV6-6
d_gene: TRBD2
CDR3aa: CASSNPGLADSDTQYF
CDR3nt: TGTGCCAGCAGTAACCCGGGACTAGCGGATTCAGATACGCAGTATTTT

abundance: many
j_gene: TRBJ2-3
v_gene: TRBV6-2/TRBV6-3
d_gene: TRBD2
CDR3aa: CASTSGAPDTQYF
CDR3nt: TGTGCCTCGACTAGCGGGGCCCCCGATACGCAGTATTTT

abundance: many
j_gene: TRBJ2-1
v_gene: TRBV3-1
d_gene: NA
CDR3aa: CASSLTPTPF
CDR3nt: TGTGCCAGCAGCCTGACCCCTACCCCCTTC

abundance: few
j_gene: TRBJ1-4
v_gene: TRBV11-2
d_gene: TRBD1
CDR3aa: CASSQDRVPEKLFF
CDR3nt: TGTGCCAGCAGCCAGGACAGGGTACCGGAAAAACTGTTTTTT

abundance: NA
j_gene: TRBJ2-3
v_gene: TRBV5-1
d_gene: TRBD1
CDR3aa: CASSFIGQGADTQYF
CDR3nt: TGCGCCAGCAGCTTTATTGGACAGGGGGCAGATACGCAGTATTTT

abundance: few
j_gene: TRBJ2-1
v_gene: TRBV20-1
d_gene: TRBD2
CDR3aa: CSATSGGYNEQFF
CDR3nt: TGCAGTGCTACTAGCGGGGGTTACAATGAGCAGTTCTTC

abundance: few
j_gene: TRBJ2-5
v_gene: TRBV12-3/TRBV12-4
d_gene: NA
CDR3aa: CASSLGGGALETQYF
CDR3nt: TGTGCCAGCAGTTTAGGTGGGGGGGCCTTGGAGACCCAGTACTTC

abundance: NA
j_gene: TRBJ2-3
v_gene: TRBV7-3
d_gene: TRBD2
CDR3aa: CASSPGYSGGSTDTQYF
CDR3nt: TGTGCCAGCAGCCCCGGGTATTCGGGGGGTAGCACAGATACGCAGTATTTT

abundance: many
j_gene: TRBJ2-2
v_gene: TRBV6-9
d_gene: TRBD2
CDR3aa: CAGCRGGGTGELFF
CDR3nt: TGTGCCGGATGTCGGGGCGGGGGCACCGGGGAGCTGTTTTTT

abundance: few
j_gene: TRBJ2-3
v_gene: TRBV5-1
d_gene: TRBD2
CDR3aa: CASSSGTSRDTQYF
CDR3nt: TGCGCCAGCAGCTCCGGGACTAGCAGAGATACGCAGTATTTT

abundance: few
j_gene: TRBJ2-3
v_gene: TRBV9
d_gene: NA
CDR3aa: CASSSRWVTDTQYF
CDR3nt: TGTGCCAGCAGTTCTCGATGGGTCACAGATACGCAGTATTTT

abundance: few
j_gene: TRBJ1-5
v_gene: TRBV2
d_gene: NA
CDR3aa: CASSEAPGRAQPQHF
CDR3nt: TGTGCCAGCAGTGAAGCCCCTGGGCGCGCTCAGCCCCAGCATTTT

abundance: many
j_gene: TRBJ2-3
v_gene: TRBV7-6
d_gene: TRBD2
CDR3aa: CASSLSGGADTQYF
CDR3nt: TGTGCCAGCAGCTTATCCGGGGGGGCAGATACGCAGTATTTT

abundance: few
j_gene: TRBJ2-4
v_gene: TRBV12-3/TRBV12-4
d_gene: TRBD1
CDR3aa: CASRGTGGIAKNIQYF
CDR3nt: TGTGCCAGCAGGGGGACAGGGGGGATAGCCAAAAACATTCAGTACTTC

abundance: many
j_gene: TRBJ2-3
v_gene: TRBV6-2/TRBV6-3
d_gene: TRBD1
CDR3aa: CASSYRGDTDTQYF
CDR3nt: TGTGCCAGTTCTTACAGGGGGGACACAGATACGCAGTATTTT

abundance: NA
j_gene: TRBJ2-4
v_gene: TRBV11-2
d_gene: TRBD1
CDR3aa: CASSLVGTGTNIQYF
CDR3nt: TGTGCCAGCAGCTTAGTCGGGACAGGGACGAACATTCAGTACTTC

abundance: NA
j_gene: TRBJ2-3
v_gene: TRBV29-1
d_gene: NA
CDR3aa: CGVEMGTDTQYF
CDR3nt: TGCGGCGTTGAAATGGGGACCGATACGCAGTATTTT

abundance: NA
j_gene: TRBJ1-5
v_gene: TRBV5-1
d_gene: TRBD1
CDR3aa: CASAAGTGPNSNQPQHF
CDR3nt: TGCGCCAGCGCAGCCGGGACAGGGCCAAATAGCAATCAGCCCCAGCATTTT

abundance: NA
j_gene: TRBJ2-7
v_gene: TRBV27
d_gene: NA
CDR3aa: CASSPNPPGRAGEQYF
CDR3nt: TGTGCCAGCAGTCCCAATCCTCCGGGACGGGCTGGTGAGCAGTACTTC

abundance: many
j_gene: TRBJ2-7
v_gene: TRBV4-1
d_gene: TRBD1
CDR3aa: CASSAGTAYEQYF
CDR3nt: TGCGCCAGCAGCGCAGGGACAGCCTACGAGCAGTACTTC

abundance: few
j_gene: TRBJ2-3
v_gene: TRBV29-1
d_gene: NA
CDR3aa: CSVEGGTLSTDTQYF
CDR3nt: TGCAGCGTGGAAGGGGGGACCCTTAGCACAGATACGCAGTATTTT

abundance: many
j_gene: TRBJ2-7
v_gene: TRBV7-6
d_gene: TRBD2
CDR3aa: CASSLGLGHEQYF
CDR3nt: TGTGCCAGCAGCTTGGGACTAGGGCACGAGCAGTACTTC

abundance: many
j_gene: TRBJ2-2
v_gene: TRBV27
d_gene: TRBD2
CDR3aa: CASSSPAGGFAGELFF
CDR3nt: TGTGCCAGCAGTTCCCCTGCGGGGGGGTTCGCCGGGGAGCTGTTTTTT

abundance: many
j_gene: TRBJ2-4
v_gene: TRBV5-6
d_gene: NA
CDR3aa: CASSFLWGAKNIQYF
CDR3nt: TGTGCCAGCAGCTTTTTATGGGGAGCCAAAAACATTCAGTACTTC

abundance: many
j_gene: TRBJ2-2
v_gene: TRBV7-6
d_gene: NA
CDR3aa: CASSLEAHRVDTGELFF
CDR3nt: TGTGCCAGCAGCTTAGAGGCCCACAGGGTGGACACCGGGGAGCTGTTTTTT

abundance: many
j_gene: TRBJ1-1
v_gene: TRBV7-3
d_gene: NA
CDR3aa: CASGRPTEAFF
CDR3nt: TGTGCCAGCGGTAGGCCGACAGAAGCTTTCTTT

abundance: many
j_gene: TRBJ2-6
v_gene: TRBV19
d_gene: TRBD1
CDR3aa: CASSKRSGTGDFLGSGANVLTF
CDR3nt: TGTGCCAGTAGCAAGAGGTCGGGGACAGGGGACTTCTTAGGCTCTGGGGCCAACGTCCTGACTTTC

abundance: many
j_gene: TRBJ1-2
v_gene: TRBV20-1
d_gene: NA
CDR3aa: CSARTVNPNGYTF
CDR3nt: TGCAGTGCTAGGACAGTTAACCCAAATGGCTACACCTTC

abundance: few
j_gene: TRBJ1-2
v_gene: TRBV29-1
d_gene: NA
CDR3aa: CSAARAGSTSRGYTF
CDR3nt: TGCAGCGCCGCCCGGGCAGGATCCACGTCACGAGGCTACACCTTC

abundance: many
j_gene: TRBJ2-5
v_gene: TRBV7-9
d_gene: NA
CDR3aa: CASSLLRSGQETQYF
CDR3nt: TGTGCCAGCAGCTTATTGAGGAGCGGACAAGAGACCCAGTACTTC

abundance: many
j_gene: TRBJ2-1
v_gene: TRBV6-2/TRBV6-3
d_gene: NA
CDR3aa: CASSQTETNEQFF
CDR3nt: TGTGCCAGCAGTCAGACAGAAACGAATGAGCAGTTCTTC

abundance: many
j_gene: TRBJ2-3
v_gene: TRBV9
d_gene: NA
CDR3aa: CASSVRPRSTDTQYF
CDR3nt: TGTGCCAGCAGCGTACGACCGAGAAGCACAGATACGCAGTATTTT

abundance: few
j_gene: TRBJ1-2
v_gene: TRBV20-1
d_gene: NA
CDR3aa: CSASRPSYGYTF
CDR3nt: TGCAGTGCTAGCCGACCAAGCTATGGCTACACCTTC

abundance: many
j_gene: TRBJ2-7
v_gene: TRBV12-3/TRBV12-4
d_gene: TRBD1
CDR3aa: CASSSGTGYDEQYF
CDR3nt: TGTGCCAGCAGTTCCGGGACAGGGTACGACGAGCAGTACTTC

abundance: few
j_gene: TRBJ2-3
v_gene: TRBV7-2
d_gene: NA
CDR3aa: CASSLVGGGTDTQYF
CDR3nt: TGTGCCAGCAGCTTAGTGGGGGGTGGCACAGATACGCAGTATTTT

abundance: NA
j_gene: TRBJ2-1
v_gene: TRBV5-3
d_gene: TRBD2
CDR3aa: CARSLRPAGDEQFF
CDR3nt: TGTGCCAGAAGCTTACGTCCAGCGGGAGATGAGCAGTTCTTC

abundance: many
j_gene: TRBJ2-2
v_gene: TRBV6-2/TRBV6-3
d_gene: NA
CDR3aa: CASSYSKEGGELFF
CDR3nt: TGTGCCAGCAGTTACTCGAAGGAAGGAGGGGAGCTGTTTTTT

abundance: many
j_gene: TRBJ1-2
v_gene: TRBV20-1
d_gene: TRBD1
CDR3aa: CSARSPTGATYGYTF
CDR3nt: TGCAGTGCTAGGAGTCCGACAGGGGCAACCTATGGCTACACCTTC

abundance: many
j_gene: TRBJ1-1
v_gene: TRBV29-1
d_gene: NA
CDR3aa: CSLDSSGTEAFF
CDR3nt: TGCAGCTTGGACAGTTCGGGCACTGAAGCTTTCTTT